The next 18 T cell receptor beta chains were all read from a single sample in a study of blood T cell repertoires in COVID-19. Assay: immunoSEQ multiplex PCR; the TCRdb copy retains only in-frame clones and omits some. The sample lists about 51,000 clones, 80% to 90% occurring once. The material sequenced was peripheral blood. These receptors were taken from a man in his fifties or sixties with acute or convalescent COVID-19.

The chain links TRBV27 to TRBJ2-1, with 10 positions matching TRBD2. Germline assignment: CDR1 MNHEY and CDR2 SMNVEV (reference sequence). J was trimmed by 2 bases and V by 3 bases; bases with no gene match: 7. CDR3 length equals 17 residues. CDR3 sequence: CASSFGASGGAYNEQFF. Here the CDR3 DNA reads TGTGCCAGCAGTTTTGGGGCTAGCGGGGGAGCCTACAATGAGCAGTTCTTC.

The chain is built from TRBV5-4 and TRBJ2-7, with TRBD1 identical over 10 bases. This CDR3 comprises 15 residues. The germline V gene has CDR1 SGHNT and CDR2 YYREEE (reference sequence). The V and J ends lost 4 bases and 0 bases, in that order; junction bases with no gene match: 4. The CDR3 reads CASSKGDRGSYEQYF. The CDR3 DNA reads TGTGCCAGCAGCAAAGGGGACAGGGGCTCCTACGAGCAGTACTTC.

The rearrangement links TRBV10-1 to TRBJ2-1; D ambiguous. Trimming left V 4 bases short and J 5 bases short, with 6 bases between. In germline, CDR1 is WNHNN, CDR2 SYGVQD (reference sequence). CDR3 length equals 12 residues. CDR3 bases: TGCGCCAGCAGTGCCCGCGACAATGAGCAGTTCTTC. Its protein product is CASSARDNEQFF.

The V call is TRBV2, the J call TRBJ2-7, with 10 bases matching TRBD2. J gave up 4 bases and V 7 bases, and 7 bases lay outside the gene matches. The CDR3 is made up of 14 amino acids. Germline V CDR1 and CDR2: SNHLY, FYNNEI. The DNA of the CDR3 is TGTGCCAGCATGAAGCGGGGGGGGTTGTACGAGCAGTACTTC. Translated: CASMKRGGLYEQYF.

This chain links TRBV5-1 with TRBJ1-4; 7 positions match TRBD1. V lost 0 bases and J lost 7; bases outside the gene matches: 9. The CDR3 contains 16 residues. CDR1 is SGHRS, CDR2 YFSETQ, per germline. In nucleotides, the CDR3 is TGCGCCAGCAGCTTGGGACAGGGAGGAAAAGGTGAAAAACTGTTTTTT. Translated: CASSLGQGGKGEKLFF.

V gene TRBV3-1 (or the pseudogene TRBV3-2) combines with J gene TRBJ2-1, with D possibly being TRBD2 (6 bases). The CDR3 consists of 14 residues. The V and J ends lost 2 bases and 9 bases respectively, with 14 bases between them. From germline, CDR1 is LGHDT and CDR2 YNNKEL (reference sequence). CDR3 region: CASSQSLGRGEQFF. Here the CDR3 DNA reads TGTGCCAGCAGCCAATCGCTGGGGCGGGGTGAGCAGTTCTTC.

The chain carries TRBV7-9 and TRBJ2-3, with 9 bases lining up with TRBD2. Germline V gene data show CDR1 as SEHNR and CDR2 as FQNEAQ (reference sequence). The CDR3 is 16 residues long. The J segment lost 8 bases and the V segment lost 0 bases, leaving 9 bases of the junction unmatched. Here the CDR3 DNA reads TGTGCCAGCAGCTTAGCAGCGGGGGGCCTCCAGGGTACGCAGTATTTT. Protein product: CASSLAAGGLQGTQYF.

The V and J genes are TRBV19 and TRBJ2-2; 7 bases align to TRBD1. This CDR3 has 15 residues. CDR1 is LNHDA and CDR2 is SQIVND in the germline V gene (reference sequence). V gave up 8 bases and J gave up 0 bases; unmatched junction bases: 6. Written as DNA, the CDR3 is TGTGCCAGTGAAACAGGGGACACGAACACCGGGGAGCTGTTTTTT. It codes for CASETGDTNTGELFF. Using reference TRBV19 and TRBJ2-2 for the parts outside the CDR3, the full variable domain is DGGITQSPKYLFRKEGQNVTLSCEQNLNHDAMYWYRQDPGQGLRLIYYSQIVNDFQKGDIAEGYSVSREKKESFPLTVTSAQKNPTAFYLCASETGDTNTGELFFGEGSRLTVL.

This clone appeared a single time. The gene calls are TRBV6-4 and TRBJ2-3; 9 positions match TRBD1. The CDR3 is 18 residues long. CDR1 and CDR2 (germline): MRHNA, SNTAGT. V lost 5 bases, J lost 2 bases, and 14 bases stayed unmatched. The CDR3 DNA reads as TGTGCCAGCAGTCCCGATCGAATCATACAGGGGGCCACAGATACGCAGTATTTT. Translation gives CASSPDRIIQGATDTQYF.

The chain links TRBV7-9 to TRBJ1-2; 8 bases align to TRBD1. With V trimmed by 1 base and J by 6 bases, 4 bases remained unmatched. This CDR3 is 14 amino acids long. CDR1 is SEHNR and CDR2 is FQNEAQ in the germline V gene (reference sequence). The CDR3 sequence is CASSLGTGMDGYTF. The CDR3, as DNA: TGTGCCAGCAGCTTAGGGACAGGGATGGATGGCTACACCTTC.

Here the CDR3 reads CASSRAGTGESGGELFF. CDR3 coding DNA: TGTGCCAGCAGCCGTGCCGGGACAGGGGAAAGTGGCGGGGAGCTGTTTTTT. The chain carries TRBV7-9 and TRBJ2-2, with TRBD1 matching over 10 bases. V lost 5 bases and J lost 7; bases outside the gene matches: 13. The CDR3 extends over 17 amino acids. CDR1 and CDR2 from the germline V gene are SEHNR and FQNEAQ (reference sequence). Using reference TRBV7-9 and TRBJ2-2 for the parts outside the CDR3, the full variable domain is DTGVSQNPRHKITKRGQNVTFRCDPISEHNRLYWYRQTLGQGPEFLTYFQNEAQLEKSRLLSDRFSAERPKGSFSTLEIQRTEQGDSAMYLCASSRAGTGESGGELFFGEGSRLTVL.

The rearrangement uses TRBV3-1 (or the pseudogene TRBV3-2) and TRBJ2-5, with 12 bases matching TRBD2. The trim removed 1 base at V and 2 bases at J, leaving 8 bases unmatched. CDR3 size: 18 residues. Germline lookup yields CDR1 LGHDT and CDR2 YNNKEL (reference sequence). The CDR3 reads CASSQAMIGTSGQETQYF. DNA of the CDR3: TGTGCCAGCAGCCAAGCCATGATCGGGACTAGCGGGCAAGAGACCCAGTACTTC.

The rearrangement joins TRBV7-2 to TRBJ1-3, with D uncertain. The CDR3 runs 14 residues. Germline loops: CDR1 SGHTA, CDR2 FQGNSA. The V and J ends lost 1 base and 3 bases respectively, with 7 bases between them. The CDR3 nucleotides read TGTGCCAGCAGCTTAGAGAGAGTTGGAAACACCATATATTTT. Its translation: CASSLERVGNTIYF.

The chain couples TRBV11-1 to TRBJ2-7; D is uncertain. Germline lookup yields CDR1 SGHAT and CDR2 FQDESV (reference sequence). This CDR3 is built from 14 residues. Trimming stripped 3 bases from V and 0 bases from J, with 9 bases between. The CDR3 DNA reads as TGTGCCAGCAGCTTTAAGAGTCCCTCCTACGAGCAGTACTTC. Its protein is CASSFKSPSYEQYF.

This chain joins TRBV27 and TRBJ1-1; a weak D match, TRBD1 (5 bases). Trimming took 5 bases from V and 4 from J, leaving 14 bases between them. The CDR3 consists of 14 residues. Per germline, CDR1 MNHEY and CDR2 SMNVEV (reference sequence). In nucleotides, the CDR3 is TGTGCCAGCAGTAGCCAGGGCGGTGGCACTGAAGCTTTCTTT. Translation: CASSSQGGGTEAFF.

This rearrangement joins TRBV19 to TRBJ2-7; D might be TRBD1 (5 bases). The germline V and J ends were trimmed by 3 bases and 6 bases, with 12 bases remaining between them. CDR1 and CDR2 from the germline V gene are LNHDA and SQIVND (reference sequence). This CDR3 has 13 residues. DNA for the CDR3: TGTGCCAGTAGTATCGCGCAGGGTGGCGAGCAGTACTTC. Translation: CASSIAQGGEQYF.

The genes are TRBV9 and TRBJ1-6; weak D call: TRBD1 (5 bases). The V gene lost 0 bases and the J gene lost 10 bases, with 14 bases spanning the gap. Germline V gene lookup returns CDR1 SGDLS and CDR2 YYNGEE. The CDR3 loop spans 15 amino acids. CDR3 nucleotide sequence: TGTGCCAGCAGCGTAGAAGCAGGGATAGGCTCACCCCTCCACTTT. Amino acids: CASSVEAGIGSPLHF. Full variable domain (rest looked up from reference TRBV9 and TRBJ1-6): DSGVTQTPKHLITATGQRVTLRCSPRSGDLSVYWYQQSLDQGLQFLIQYYNGEERAKGNILERFSAQQFPDLHSELNLSSLELGDSALYFCASSVEAGIGSPLHFGNGTRLTVT.

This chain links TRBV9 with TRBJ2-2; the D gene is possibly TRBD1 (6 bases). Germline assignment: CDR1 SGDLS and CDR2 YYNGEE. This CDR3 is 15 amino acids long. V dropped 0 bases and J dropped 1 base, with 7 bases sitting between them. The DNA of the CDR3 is TGTGCCAGCAGCGTAGGAGGGGGGAACACCGGGGAGCTGTTTTTT. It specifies CASSVGGGNTGELFF.